This T cell receptor (beta chain) comes out of a study of T cells in Graves' hyperthyroidism and ophthalmopathy. On the study more broadly: Peripheral blood draws took place at initial diagnosis, ahead of any treatment. Study conclusions and caveats: Blood samples included most of the expanded thyroid clonotypes exceeding 0.001. Stable hyperthyroidism was told apart from ophthalmopathy by a model built on 13 V-J features.

Amplification of TCR beta CDR3 regions was performed using RNA transcripts as template. Primed by the HTBI set, a first-round RT-PCR was run on the TCR CDR3. TCRdb reprocessed the multiplex PCR reads via MiXCR and lists one record per CDR3 protein. Of around 280,000 distinct CDR3 sequences listed, approximately 13% are singletons. Germline values: CDR1 MNHEY, CDR2 SMNVEV (reference sequence). The CDR3 has 13 residues. Trimming left V 5 bases short and J 0 bases short, with 5 bases between. Turning to this clonotype: What it binds is unknown.

Patients between 18 and 65 years old had hyperthyroidism, newly diagnosed and lasting under 2 months. Sample: blood. The receptor's source is a middle-aged woman with Graves' hyperthyroidism. The chain joins TRBV27 to TRBJ2-4; D ambiguous. The CDR3 reads CASSPPAKNIQYF. CDR3 DNA: TGTGCCAGCAGTCCACCAGCCAAAAACATTCAGTACTTC.